The present entry profiles one T cell receptor beta chain with its context. Its antigen remains unidentified. V lost 6 bases, J lost 10 bases, and 16 bases lay in between. CDR1 SGHTA and CDR2 FQGNSA come from the germline V gene. The CDR3 has 13 amino acids. The entry originates in a study of vaccination effects on CD4 cells after COVID-19. Following culture for about ten days, CD4+ T cells were isolated. The authors exchanged half the medium for IL-2 medium on days 3 and 7. The repertoire was sequenced with immunoSEQ multiplex PCR; TCRdb's copy has only in-frame clones and lacks some. The sample has some 50,000 clones; roughly three fifths are singletons.

The receptor's source is a human donor who received a COVID-19 vaccine. Source: CD4+ T cells from PBMCs cultured without peptide, taken before COVID-19 vaccination. The chain couples TRBV7-2 to TRBJ1-5, with D hard to call. In DNA, the CDR3 is TGTGCCAGCAGTTACACCGGACGCCCCCCCCAGCATTTT. Encoded protein: CASSYTGRPPQHF. Based on the CDR3 plus reference TRBV7-2 and TRBJ1-5, the full variable domain is GAGVSQSPSNKVTEKGKDVELRCDPISGHTALYWYRQSLGQGLEFLIYFQGNSAPDKSGLPSDRFSAERTGGSVSTLTIQRTQQEDSAVYLCASSYTGRPPQHFGDGTRLSIL.